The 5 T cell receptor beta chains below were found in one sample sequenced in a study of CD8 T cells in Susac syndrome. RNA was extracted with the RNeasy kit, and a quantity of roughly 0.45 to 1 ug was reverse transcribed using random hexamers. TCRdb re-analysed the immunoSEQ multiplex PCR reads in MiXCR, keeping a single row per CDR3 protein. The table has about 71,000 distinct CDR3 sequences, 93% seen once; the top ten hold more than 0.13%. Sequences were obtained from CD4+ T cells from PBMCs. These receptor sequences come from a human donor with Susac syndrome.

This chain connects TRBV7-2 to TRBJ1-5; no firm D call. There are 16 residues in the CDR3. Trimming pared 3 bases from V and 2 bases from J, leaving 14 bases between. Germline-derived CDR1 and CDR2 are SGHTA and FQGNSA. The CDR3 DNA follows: TGTGCCAGCAGCTTTAGAAGTGGATGGGGCAATCAGCCCCAGCATTTT. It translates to CASSFRSGWGNQPQHF.

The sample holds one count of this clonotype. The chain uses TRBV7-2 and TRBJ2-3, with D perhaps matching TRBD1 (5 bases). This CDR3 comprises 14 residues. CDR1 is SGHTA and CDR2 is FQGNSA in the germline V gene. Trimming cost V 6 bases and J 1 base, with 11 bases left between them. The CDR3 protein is CASRDQQGTDTQYF. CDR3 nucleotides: TGTGCCAGCAGGGACCAACAGGGCACAGATACGCAGTATTTT.

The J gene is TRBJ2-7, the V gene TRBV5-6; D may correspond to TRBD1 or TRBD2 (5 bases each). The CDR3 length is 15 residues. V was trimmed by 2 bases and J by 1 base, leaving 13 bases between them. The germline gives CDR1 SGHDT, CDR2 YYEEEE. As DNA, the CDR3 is TGTGCCAGCAGCTTACGGGGCCGAGTATCCTACGAGCAGTACTTC. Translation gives CASSLRGRVSYEQYF.

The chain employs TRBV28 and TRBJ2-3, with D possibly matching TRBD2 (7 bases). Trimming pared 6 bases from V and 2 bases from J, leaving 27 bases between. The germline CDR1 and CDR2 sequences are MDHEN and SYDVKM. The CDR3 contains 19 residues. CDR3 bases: TGTGCCAGCAGACTCTACGGGGGGCCCAGGACCCTAGCCACAGATACGCAGTATTTT. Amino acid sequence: CASRLYGGPRTLATDTQYF.

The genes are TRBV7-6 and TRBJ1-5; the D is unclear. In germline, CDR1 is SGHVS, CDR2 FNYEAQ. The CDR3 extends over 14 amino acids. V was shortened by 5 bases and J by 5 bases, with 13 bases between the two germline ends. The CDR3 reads CASSPSGTDQPQHF. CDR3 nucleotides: TGTGCCAGCAGCCCCTCGGGCACAGATCAGCCCCAGCATTTT. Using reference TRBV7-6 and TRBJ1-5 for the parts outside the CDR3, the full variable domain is GAGVSQSPRYKVTKRGQDVALRCDPISGHVSLYWYRQALGQGPEFLTYFNYEAQQDKSGLPNDRFSAERPEGSISTLTIQRTEQRDSAMYRCASSPSGTDQPQHFGDGTRLSIL.